The present T cell receptor beta chain was sequenced within a study of cytomegalovirus exposure and HLA in healthy donors. The CDR3 length is 15 residues. The germline CDR1 and CDR2 sequences are SGHTA and FQGNSA. V was trimmed by 4 bases and J by 6 bases, leaving 18 bases between them. Primers: 60 Vbeta forward and 13 Jbeta reverse. Sequenced by immunoSEQ multiplex PCR; TCRdb stores in-frame clones only, minus some. The repertoire has 130,000 to 150,000 clones, less than 90% of them found once; the top ten carry more than 2%. Source material: PBMCs. This TCR derives from a boy younger than 10 in good health and CMV-seronegative. The chain recombines TRBV7-2 with TRBJ1-2; D possibly corresponds to TRBD1 (6 bases). The CDR3 nucleotides are TGTGCCAGCAGCTCATCAGGAAGACAGGTGAATGGCTACACCTTC. This gives the protein CASSSSGRQVNGYTF.